The sequence of this TCR beta chain was determined in a study of blood T cells in healthy people across ages. Germline V CDR1 and CDR2: DFQATT, SNEGSKA (reference sequence). The CDR3 is 14 amino acids. Study outcomes and limitations: Diversity was higher, and naive CD4+ cells more numerous, in long-lived donors than in aged donors. What prevented conclusive comparison of naive and antigen-experienced cells was that PBMCs were unsorted. Samples with more naive T cells showed higher observed beta diversity.

This clonotype showed up just once. Its specificity is unknown. The use of a sample-barcoded 5' primer and a J-beta primer mix characterized a second PCR of roughly 6 to 11 cycles. A tag from a template-switch adaptor with 12 random nucleotides marked each cDNA molecule. TCRdb re-called the 5' RACE reads through MiXCR, storing one row per CDR3 protein. This sample has about 780,000 distinct CDR3 sequences, with roughly 46% found just once. The chain is built from TRBV20-1 and TRBJ2-5; 8 bases fit TRBD1. The J call is doubtful: the DNA matches TRBJ2-7 better. Sequenced sample: blood. The receptor's source is a man aged 80 or over in good health. DNA for the CDR3: TGCAGTGCTAGGACGGACAGGGAGTTCTACGAGCAGTACTTC. As protein: CSARTDREFYEQYF.